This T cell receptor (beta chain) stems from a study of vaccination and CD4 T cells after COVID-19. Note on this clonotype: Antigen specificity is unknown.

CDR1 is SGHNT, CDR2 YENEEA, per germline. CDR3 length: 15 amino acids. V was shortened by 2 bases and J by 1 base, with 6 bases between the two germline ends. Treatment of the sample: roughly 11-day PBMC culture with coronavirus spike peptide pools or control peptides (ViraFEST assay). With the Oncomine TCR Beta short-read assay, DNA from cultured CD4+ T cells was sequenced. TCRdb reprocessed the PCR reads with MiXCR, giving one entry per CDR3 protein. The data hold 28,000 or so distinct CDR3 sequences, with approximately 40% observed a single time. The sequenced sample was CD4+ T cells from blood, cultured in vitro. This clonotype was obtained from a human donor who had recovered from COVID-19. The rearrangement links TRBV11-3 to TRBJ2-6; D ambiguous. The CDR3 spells CASSLMQSGANVLTF. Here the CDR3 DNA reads TGTGCCAGCAGCTTAATGCAGTCTGGGGCCAACGTCCTGACTTTC.